This TCR beta chain was observed in a study of T cell responses to AZD1222 COVID-19 vaccine. Broader study findings: Scientists sampled the repertoires only once the peak T cell response had passed.

With respect to this clone: Its antigen is currently unknown.

Assay: immunoSEQ multiplex PCR; the TCRdb copy retains only in-frame clones and omits some. This table has 150,000 to 200,000 clones, 92% appearing once. CDR3 length: 12 residues. Trimming took off 7 bases at V and 8 bases at J, with 14 bases between the two ends. Germline lookup yields CDR1 MNHEY and CDR2 SVGAGI. The sequenced sample was peripheral blood, obtained 28 days after the second AZD1222 dose. The chain recombines TRBV6-5 with TRBJ1-1, with D perhaps matching TRBD1 (5 bases). The clonotype was recovered from an adult who received the AZD1222 COVID-19 vaccine. The CDR3, as DNA: TGTGCCAGCAACTCCCGGAGGGGAGAAGCTTTCTTT. Translating it yields CASNSRRGEAFF.